Listed below are T cell receptor beta chains from one sample, sequenced in a study of beta chain features in type 1 diabetes. Sequenced by immunoSEQ multiplex PCR; TCRdb stores in-frame clones only, minus some. This table holds approximately 44,000 clones, roughly 70% found once. Sequences were obtained from Tregs from blood. These receptors all come from a woman aged 18-29 years with type 1 diabetes. The CDR3 runs from the conserved cysteine through the conserved F or W. D genes are given only for firm matches. Only some rows state a clone size, as once, few, many or a class for expanded clones.

D	size	V	J	DNA	CDR3
TRBD1	-	TRBV13	TRBJ2-7	TGTGCCAGCAGCCGACAGGGGGTGAGCGAGCAGTACTTC	CASSRQGVSEQYF
TRBD1	-	TRBV6-5	TRBJ1-5	TGTGCCAGCGGGCAGGGGGACAATCAGCCCCAGCATTTT	CASGQGDNQPQHF
-	-	TRBV7-9	TRBJ1-2	TGTGCCAGCAGCTTAGCTTCGGCTAACTATGGCTACACCTTC	CASSLASANYGYTF
TRBD1	-	TRBV7-9	TRBJ1-4	TGTGCCAGCAGGCGAGGACAGGGTCGCGAAAAACTGTTTTTT	CASRRGQGREKLFF
-	-	TRBV23-1	TRBJ2-7	TGCGCCAGCAGTCAAGCCGGCGGCGAGCAGTACTTC	CASSQAGGEQYF
-	-	TRBV25-1	TRBJ2-7	TGTGCCAGCAGTGATCTATGGGAGCAGTACTTC	CASSDLWEQYF
TRBD1	-	TRBV29-1	TRBJ1-1	TGCAGCGGTTCGGCCGGGACAGGGGGAGGCACTGAAGCTTTCTTT	CSGSAGTGGGTEAFF
-	-	TRBV5-4	TRBJ2-3	TGTGCCAGCACCCTGCGACCAGGGGACGCAGATACGCAGTATTTT	CASTLRPGDADTQYF
-	-	TRBV19	TRBJ1-1	TGTGCCAGTAGTATAGATCCGGGGAACACTGAAGCTTTCTTT	CASSIDPGNTEAFF
-	-	TRBV29-1	TRBJ2-5	TGCAGCGTTCAAACGGGGGAGACCCAGTACTTC	CSVQTGETQYF
-	-	TRBV5-1	TRBJ2-2	TGCGCCAGCAGCTGGACTATTATTATCTCCGCCGGGGAGCTGTTTTTT	CASSWTIIISAGELFF
TRBD1	-	TRBV19	TRBJ1-1	TGTGCCAGTAGGAGGGGGCCCCTGGGGACTGAAGCTTTCTTT	CASRRGPLGTEAFF
-	-	TRBV27	TRBJ1-6	TGTGCCAGCAGTTTACGACAGGTCGGACCCCTCCACTTT	CASSLRQVGPLHF
-	-	TRBV7-9	TRBJ2-5	TGTGCCAGCAGCTTAGGAACAGTTCAAGAGACCCAGTACTTC	CASSLGTVQETQYF
TRBD2	-	TRBV5-4	TRBJ2-1	TGTGCCAGCAGCCGGGCCGGGACTAGCTATTACAATGAGCAGTTCTTC	CASSRAGTSYYNEQFF
TRBD1	-	TRBV7-2	TRBJ1-1	TGTGCCAGCAGCTTAGACAGGGGCACTGAAGCTTTCTTT	CASSLDRGTEAFF
-	-	TRBV4-2	TRBJ2-1	TGTGCCAGCAGCCAAGATGGGGCTGAGTACAATGAGCAGTTCTTC	CASSQDGAEYNEQFF
-	few	TRBV5-4	TRBJ2-3	TGTGCAATCCAGGCTAGCCTTACAGATACGCAGTATTTT	CAIQASLTDTQYF
TRBD2	-	TRBV7-8	TRBJ2-7	TGTGCCAGCAGCTTCGTGAGCGGGGCAGGGTACGAGCAGTACTTC	CASSFVSGAGYEQYF
-	few	TRBV11-2	TRBJ1-6	TGTGCCAGCAGCTTAGAGGGGGGGGCTTCACCCCTCCACTTT	CASSLEGGASPLHF
TRBD1	-	TRBV2	TRBJ2-2	TGTGCCAGCAGTGGGGACAGTGGGATCGGGGAGCTGTTTTTT	CASSGDSGIGELFF
TRBD1	-	TRBV19	TRBJ2-7	TGTGCCAGTAGTATTCGGGGACAGGGAAGGCCCTACGAGCAGTACTTC	CASSIRGQGRPYEQYF
-	-	TRBV7-9	TRBJ2-5	TGTGCCAGCAGCCTTATGGGGGCAGCGGAGACCCAGTACTTC	CASSLMGAAETQYF
-	few	TRBV7-9	TRBJ1-2	TGTGCCAGCTGGGGGGTTGCCTATGGCTACACCTTC	CASWGVAYGYTF
-	few	TRBV18	TRBJ1-5	TGTGCCAGCTCACCATCCAGGGATCAGCCCCAGCATTTT	CASSPSRDQPQHF
TRBD1	-	TRBV9	TRBJ2-3	TGTGCCAGCAGCAGACGACAGGGGGACACAGATACGCAGTATTTT	CASSRRQGDTDTQYF
TRBD1	-	TRBV6-5	TRBJ2-3	TGTGCCAGCAGGACAGGGGGGAGCACAGATACGCAGTATTTT	CASRTGGSTDTQYF
-	-	TRBV18	TRBJ2-1	TGTGCCAGCTCCACGGACAATGAGCAGTTCTTC	CASSTDNEQFF
TRBD1	-	TRBV6-5	TRBJ2-1	TGTGCCAGCAGTTACAAGACAGGGGTGGCCTACAATGAGCAGTTCTTC	CASSYKTGVAYNEQFF
-	-	TRBV19	TRBJ2-1	TGTGCCTCCGGGGGGCGGACCAACTCCTACAATGAGCAGTTCTTC	CASGGRTNSYNEQFF
-	-	TRBV15	TRBJ1-5	TGTGCCACCAGCAGGAGTTATCAGCCCCAGCATTTT	CATSRSYQPQHF
-	-	TRBV10-1	TRBJ1-1	TGCGCCAGCAGGCGGGACTGGAACACTGAAGCTTTCTTT	CASRRDWNTEAFF
-	-	TRBV13	TRBJ2-7	TGTGCCAGCAGCCCCCCGCAGCGGGACGAGCAGTACTTC	CASSPPQRDEQYF
TRBD2	few	TRBV9	TRBJ2-7	TGTGCCAGCAGCCCCCGGGGTAGCGGGAGATCCACTGGCGAGCAGTACTTC	CASSPRGSGRSTGEQYF
TRBD2	-	TRBV11-3	TRBJ2-1	TGTGCCAGCAGCCCGTCGGGGGGGGGCCGTCACAATGAGCAGTTCTTC	CASSPSGGGRHNEQFF
TRBD1	-	TRBV20-1	TRBJ1-2	TGCAGTGCTATGGGACAGGCTGGCTACACCTTC	CSAMGQAGYTF
-	-	TRBV27	TRBJ2-6	TGTGCCAGCAGTACCCTCACGGGTTCTGGGGCCAACGTCCTGACTTTC	CASSTLTGSGANVLTF
TRBD2	once	TRBV29-1	TRBJ2-1	TGCAGCGTTGGAGCGGGGGTTGATGAGCAGTTCTTC	CSVGAGVDEQFF
-	few	TRBV23-1	TRBJ2-2	TGCGCCAGCCCAGCGGCAACAGGGTTTAGAACCGGGGAGCTGTTTTTT	CASPAATGFRTGELFF
-	few	TRBV19	TRBJ1-5	TGTGCCAGTAGTTCACAGGGTGGCAATCAGCCCCAGCATTTT	CASSSQGGNQPQHF